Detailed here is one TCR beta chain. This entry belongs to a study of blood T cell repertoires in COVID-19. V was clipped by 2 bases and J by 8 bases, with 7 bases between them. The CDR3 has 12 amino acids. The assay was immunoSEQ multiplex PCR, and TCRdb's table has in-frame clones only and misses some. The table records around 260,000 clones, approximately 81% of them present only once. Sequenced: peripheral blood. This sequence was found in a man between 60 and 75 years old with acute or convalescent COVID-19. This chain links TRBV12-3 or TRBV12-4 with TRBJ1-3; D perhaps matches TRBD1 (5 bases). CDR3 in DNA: TGTGCCAGCAGTTTATCGGGGGACACCATATATTTT. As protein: CASSLSGDTIYF.